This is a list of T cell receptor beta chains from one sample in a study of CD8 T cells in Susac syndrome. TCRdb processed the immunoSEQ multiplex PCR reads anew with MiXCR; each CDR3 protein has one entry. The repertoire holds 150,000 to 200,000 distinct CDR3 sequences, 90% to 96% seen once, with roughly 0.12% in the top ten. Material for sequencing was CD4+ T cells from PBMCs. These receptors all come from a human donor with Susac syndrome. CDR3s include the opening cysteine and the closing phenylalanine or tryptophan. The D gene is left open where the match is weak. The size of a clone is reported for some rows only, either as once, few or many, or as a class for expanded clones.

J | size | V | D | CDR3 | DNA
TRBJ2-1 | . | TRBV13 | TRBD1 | CASSLGQGAGEQFF | TGTGCCAGCAGCTTAGGACAGGGGGCAGGTGAGCAGTTCTTC
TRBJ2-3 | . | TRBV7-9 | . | CASSLALDRPYF | TGTGCCAGCAGCTTAGCGCTTGACCGTCCGTATTTT
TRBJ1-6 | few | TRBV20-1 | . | CSARDRAGDSPLHF | TGCAGTGCTAGAGATCGTGCGGGGGATTCACCCCTCCACTTT
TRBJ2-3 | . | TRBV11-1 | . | CASSSLVDTQYF | TGTGCCAGCAGCTCCCTCGTTGATACGCAGTATTTT
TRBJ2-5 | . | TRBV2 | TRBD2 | CASRARTSGQETQYF | TGTGCCAGCAGGGCCCGGACTAGCGGACAAGAGACCCAGTACTTC
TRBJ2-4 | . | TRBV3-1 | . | CASSQDQVRGIQYF | TGTGCCAGCAGCCAGGACCAAGTTAGAGGGATCCAGTACTTC
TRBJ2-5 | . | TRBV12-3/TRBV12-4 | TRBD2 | CASSPQAGGQETQYF | TGTGCCAGCAGTCCTCAAGCGGGAGGGCAAGAGACCCAGTACTTC
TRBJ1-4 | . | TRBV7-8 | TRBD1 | CASSRRQGSGEKLFF | TGTGCCAGCAGCCGGCGACAGGGATCGGGGGAAAAACTGTTTTTT
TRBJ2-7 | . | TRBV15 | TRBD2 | CATSSLRGDEQYF | TGTGCCACCAGCAGTCTCCGGGGGGACGAGCAGTACTTC
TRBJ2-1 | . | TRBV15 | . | CATSRVPMGRGAGEQFF | TGTGCCACCAGCAGAGTTCCGATGGGGCGTGGGGCGGGTGAGCAGTTCTTC
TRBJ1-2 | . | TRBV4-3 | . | CASSQKAGTALGYGYTF | TGCGCCAGCAGCCAGAAAGCAGGGACCGCTCTGGGCTATGGCTACACCTTC
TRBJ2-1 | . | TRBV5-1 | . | CASSLSTDEQFF | TGCGCCAGCAGCTTGTCCACGGATGAGCAGTTCTTC
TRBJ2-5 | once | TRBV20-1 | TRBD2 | CSASPLAGAETQYF | TGCAGTGCTAGTCCACTAGCGGGAGCGGAGACCCAGTACTTC
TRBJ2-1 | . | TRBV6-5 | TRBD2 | CASSYFAGAAYNEQFF | TGTGCCAGCAGTTACTTTGCGGGAGCAGCCTACAATGAGCAGTTCTTC
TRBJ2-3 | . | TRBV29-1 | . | CSVEALLADTQYF | TGCAGCGTTGAAGCCCTACTGGCAGATACGCAGTATTTT
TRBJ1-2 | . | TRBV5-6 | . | CASSLQGGGYTF | TGTGCCAGCAGCTTGCAGGGCGGTGGCTACACCTTC
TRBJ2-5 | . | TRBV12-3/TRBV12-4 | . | CASSGTWGETQYF | TGTGCCAGCAGTGGGACCTGGGGAGAGACCCAGTACTTC
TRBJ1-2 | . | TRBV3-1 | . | CASSQGGIIGYTF | TGTGCCAGCAGCCAAGGCGGGATCATTGGCTACACCTTC
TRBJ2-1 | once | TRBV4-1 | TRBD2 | CASSRKGRAGGGYNEQFF | TGCGCCAGCAGCCGGAAGGGGAGAGCGGGGGGCGGCTACAATGAGCAGTTCTTC
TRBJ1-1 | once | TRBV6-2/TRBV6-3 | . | CASSFRSLTEAFF | TGTGCCAGCAGCTTTCGCAGTCTCACTGAAGCTTTCTTT
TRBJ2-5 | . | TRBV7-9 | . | CASSRVQGETQYF | TGTGCCAGCAGCCGGGTGCAGGGGGAGACCCAGTACTTC
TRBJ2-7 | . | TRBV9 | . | CASSAFSSGEQYF | TGTGCCAGCAGCGCTTTCTCTTCTGGCGAGCAGTACTTC
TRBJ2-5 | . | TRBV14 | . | CASSQDRARRQETQYF | TGTGCCAGCAGCCAAGATCGGGCGAGAAGACAAGAGACCCAGTACTTC
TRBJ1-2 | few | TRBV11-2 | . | CASSLGLSGDGYTF | TGTGCCAGCAGCTTAGGACTGTCGGGTGATGGCTACACCTTC
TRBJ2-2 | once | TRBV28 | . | CASSEGRSDTGELFF | TGTGCCAGCAGCGAGGGGAGGTCGGACACCGGGGAGCTGTTTTTT
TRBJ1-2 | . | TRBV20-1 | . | CSASQKSNYGYTF | TGCAGTGCTAGTCAGAAAAGCAACTATGGCTACACCTTC
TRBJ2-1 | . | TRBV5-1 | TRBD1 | CASSLTPGDRGYNEQFF | TGCGCCAGCAGCTTGACCCCAGGGGACAGGGGCTACAATGAGCAGTTCTTC
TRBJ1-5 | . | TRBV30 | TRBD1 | CAWGLQGGNQPQHF | TGTGCCTGGGGGTTACAGGGGGGGAATCAGCCCCAGCATTTT
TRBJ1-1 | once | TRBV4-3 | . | CASSPTRASEAFF | TGCGCCAGCAGCCCGACTCGGGCGTCTGAAGCTTTCTTT
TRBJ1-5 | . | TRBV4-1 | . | CASSQAGGSNQPQHF | TGCGCCAGCAGCCAAGCAGGAGGAAGCAATCAGCCCCAGCATTTT
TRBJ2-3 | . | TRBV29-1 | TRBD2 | CSVDTGTSVTDTQYF | TGCAGCGTTGACACCGGGACTAGCGTCACAGATACGCAGTATTTT
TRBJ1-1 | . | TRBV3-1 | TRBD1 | CASSHLTGTYTEAFF | TGTGCCAGCAGCCACTTGACAGGGACCTACACTGAAGCTTTCTTT
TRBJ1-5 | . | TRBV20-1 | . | CSSRPRRGGNQPQHF | TGCAGTTCAAGACCCCGTCGGGGCGGCAATCAGCCCCAGCATTTT
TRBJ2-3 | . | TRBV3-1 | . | CASSQATRDTQYF | TGTGCCAGCAGCCAAGCGACTCGGGATACGCAGTATTTT
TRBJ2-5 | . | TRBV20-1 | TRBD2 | CSASLLAGGPQETQYF | TGCAGTGCTAGCCTTCTAGCGGGGGGGCCCCAAGAGACCCAGTACTTC
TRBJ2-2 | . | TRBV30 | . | CAWKEKANTGELFF | TGTGCCTGGAAGGAGAAAGCGAACACCGGGGAGCTGTTTTTT
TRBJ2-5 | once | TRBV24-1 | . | CATSAGASPLETQYF | TGTGCCACCAGTGCCGGAGCCTCTCCACTGGAGACCCAGTACTTC
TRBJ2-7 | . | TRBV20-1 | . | CSATVGPYEQYF | TGCAGTGCTACGGTGGGTCCCTACGAGCAGTACTTC
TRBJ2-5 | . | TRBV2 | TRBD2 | CASSPAGVWGETQYF | TGTGCCAGCAGTCCAGCGGGAGTGTGGGGAGAGACCCAGTACTTC
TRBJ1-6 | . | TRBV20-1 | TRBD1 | CSAKATGGNSPLHF | TGCAGTGCCAAGGCCACAGGGGGTAATTCACCCCTCCACTTT
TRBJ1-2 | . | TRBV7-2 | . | CASSLARTDYYGYTF | TGTGCCAGCAGCTTAGCGAGGACAGACTACTATGGCTACACCTTC
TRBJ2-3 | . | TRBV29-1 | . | CSTVDPDTQYF | TGCAGCACGGTGGACCCAGATACGCAGTATTTT
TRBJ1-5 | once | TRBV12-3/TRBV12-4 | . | CASKEAGLNQPQHF | TGTGCCAGCAAAGAGGCAGGCCTGAATCAGCCCCAGCATTTT
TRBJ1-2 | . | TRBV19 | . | CATSVLSGYTF | TGTGCCACCTCGGTCCTATCCGGCTACACCTTC
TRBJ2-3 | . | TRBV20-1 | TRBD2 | CSARDSASGYTDTQYF | TGCAGTGCTAGAGATTCCGCTAGCGGATACACAGATACGCAGTATTTT
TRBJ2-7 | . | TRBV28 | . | CASRGTLGGASTYEQYF | TGTGCCAGCAGGGGCACCCTAGGGGGGGCTAGCACCTACGAGCAGTACTTC
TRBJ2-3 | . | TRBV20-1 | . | CSARGPGIKADTQYF | TGCAGTGCTAGAGGCCCGGGGATAAAGGCGGATACGCAGTATTTT
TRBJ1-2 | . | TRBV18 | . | CASSVSTGPLEDGYTF | TGTGCCAGCTCAGTGTCAACCGGGCCGCTGGAGGATGGCTACACCTTC
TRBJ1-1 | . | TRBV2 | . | CASKPQSPNTEAFF | TGTGCCAGCAAACCACAGTCTCCGAACACTGAAGCTTTCTTT
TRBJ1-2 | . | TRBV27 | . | CASSHNRDSFGYTF | TGTGCCAGCAGTCATAACAGGGATAGTTTTGGCTACACCTTC
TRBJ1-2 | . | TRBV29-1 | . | CSVTRQEGYTF | TGCAGCGTTACTAGACAGGAGGGCTACACCTTC
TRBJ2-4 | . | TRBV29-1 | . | CSGKEAENIQYF | TGCAGCGGAAAGGAGGCCGAAAACATTCAGTACTTC
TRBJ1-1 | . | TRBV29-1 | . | CSVDNGGAGTEAFF | TGCAGCGTTGATAACGGGGGCGCGGGAACTGAAGCTTTCTTT
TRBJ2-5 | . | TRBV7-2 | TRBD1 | CASSAKTGIQTQYF | TGTGCCAGCAGCGCAAAGACAGGGATACAGACCCAGTACTTC
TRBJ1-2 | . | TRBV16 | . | CASSQWRGDDGYTF | TGTGCCAGCAGCCAATGGCGGGGGGATGATGGCTACACCTTC
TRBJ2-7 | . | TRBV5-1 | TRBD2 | CASRMGLGTYEQYF | TGCGCCAGCAGGATGGGACTAGGGACCTACGAGCAGTACTTC
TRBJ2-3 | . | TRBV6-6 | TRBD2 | CASSVRLATATDTQYF | TGTGCCAGCAGTGTCCGACTAGCAACTGCCACAGATACGCAGTATTTT
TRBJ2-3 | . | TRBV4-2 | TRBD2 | CASSLEGLAGGPGDTQYF | TGTGCCAGCAGCCTGGAGGGACTAGCGGGAGGGCCTGGAGATACGCAGTATTTT
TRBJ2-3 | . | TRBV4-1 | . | CASSQRYSPILTDTQYF | TGCGCCAGCAGCCAACGGTACAGCCCGATACTCACAGATACGCAGTATTTT